Sequencing of this T cell receptor beta chain was carried out in a study of blood T cell repertoires in COVID-19. Study-wide background: COVID-19 samples from acute and convalescent phases originated in the United States, Italy and Spain. PBMCs, B-cell-depleted T cells, or T cells were the source of the cDNA or gDNA that made up the material.

Per the original methods: Reference gene primer amplification gave nucleated cell count estimates. Using immunoSEQ multiplex PCR, the repertoire was profiled, and TCRdb retains in-frame clones only, with some absent. The DNA was the basis for D and trimming; V, J and clone size are from that table. The table records roughly 130,000 clones, approximately 83% of them present only once. V was cut by 1 base and J by 5 bases, with 12 bases left in between. CDR3 length: 14 residues. Germline lookup yields CDR1 SNHLY and CDR2 FYNNEI. The specimen sequenced was peripheral blood. V usage is TRBV2 and J usage is TRBJ2-7; tentatively, D is TRBD2 (6 bases). The source is a woman aged 45 to 65 with acute or convalescent COVID-19. The CDR3 bases are TGTGCCAGCAGTGAAGTTGTCGGGGGAGACGAGCAGTACTTC. Amino acid sequence: CASSEVVGGDEQYF.